The entry below gives a single T cell receptor (beta chain) sequence along with its context. The data belong to a study of T cells in narcolepsy. The method was immunoSEQ multiplex PCR; TCRdb's version includes in-frame clones alone and lacks a portion of them. The profile shows about 22,000 clones, around 80% of them singletons. V lost 4 bases to trimming and J lost 4 bases, with 14 bases between them. The germline V gene encodes CDR1 SGHDT and CDR2 YYEEEE. This CDR3 region has 14 residues. V usage is TRBV5-6 and J usage is TRBJ1-1, with D perhaps TRBD1 (6 bases). Material: memory (CD45RA-) CD4+ T cells from blood. This clonotype was obtained from a human donor in good health. CDR3 amino acids: CASSPLGGGTEAFF. For the CDR3, the DNA is TGTGCCAGCAGCCCTCTCGGAGGGGGCACTGAAGCTTTCTTT.